This T cell receptor beta chain was sequenced for a study of radiation and T cells in renal cell carcinoma. Whole-study results and caveats: Irradiated tumors had higher TCR clonality than control tumors. Tumor samples were small regions of approximately 0.92 g. Dominant CDR3 motifs occupied more repertoire in irradiated than control tumors.

The CDR3 totals 14 residues. Trimming took 8 bases from V and 0 from J, leaving 12 bases between them. The germline V gene encodes CDR1 SGDLS and CDR2 YYNGEE. The data were produced by immunoSEQ multiplex PCR, yet TCRdb's version contains in-frame clones alone and is incomplete. The sample contains 25,000 or so clones, around half of which appear only once. Treatment in this sample: treatment-naive control, cytoreductive nephrectomy. Clear cell pathology was present in this patient's renal cell carcinoma. Of note for this clone: Its antigen is as yet unknown.

The source of this sequence is a human donor with renal cell carcinoma. J is TRBJ1-3 and V is TRBV9, with D tentatively TRBD1 (6 bases). Sequences were derived from tumor tissue, sampled from a patient whose treatment was nephrectomy without radiotherapy. The CDR3 nucleotides are TGTGCCAGTGACCAGGGGCCCTCTGGAAACACCATATATTTT. Amino acid sequence: CASDQGPSGNTIYF.